This TCR beta chain originates from a study of beta chain features in type 1 diabetes. General observations from the study: PCR, the amplification step, might favor shorter templates, equally in patients and controls.

Sequenced material consisted of expressed TCRB transcripts (all of the isolated RNA was reverse transcribed). The assay was immunoSEQ multiplex PCR, and TCRdb's table has in-frame clones only and misses some. The profile covers 150,000 or so clones, with about 9.8% appearing a single time and 2.3% taken by the ten largest. This clone showed up just a few times. The antigen remains undetermined. Germline lookup yields CDR1 MNHEY and CDR2 SMNVEV (reference sequence). The CDR3 length is 13 residues. Trimming left V 2 bases short and J 11 bases short, with 14 bases between. This receptor was obtained from a woman under 30 in good health. What was sequenced was central memory CD4+ T cells from blood. The genes are TRBV27 and TRBJ2-3; D is perhaps TRBD2 (6 bases). The chain's CDR3 is CASSLGREDVQYF. The CDR3 DNA sequence: TGTGCCAGCAGTTTAGGGCGGGAAGACGTGCAGTATTTT.